The TCR beta chain under discussion was sequenced for a study of type 1 regulatory T cells. The wider study: An in vitro protocol generated T-allo10, a Tr1-enriched, alloantigen-specific CD4 T cell product.

Comment on this clonotype: Its antigen remains unknown.

The graft donor-derived T-allo10 cells reportedly recognize host alloantigens, are anergic, and suppress alloantigen-specifically. TCRdb analysed the reads with MiXCR anew, one entry per CDR3 protein. This sample carries around 69,000 distinct CDR3 sequences, around 63% of them seen once, and the ten largest clones take 7.6%. V was cut by 0 bases and J by 0 bases, with 13 bases left in between. The CDR3 covers 16 residues. Per germline, CDR1 SGHRS and CDR2 YFSETQ. This chain connects TRBV5-1 to TRBJ2-7; D is unclear. This sequence was found in a human donor in good health. Sequences were obtained from cultured T cells, either the whole culture or a sorted T cell fraction (not recorded which). Subset described: Tr1-enriched cell product generated in vitro against host alloantigens. The CDR3 DNA sequence: TGCGCCAGCAGCTTGGCCGGGTTGGAGAGCTCCTACGAGCAGTACTTC. Its translation is CASSLAGLESSYEQYF. Variable domain in full (rest from reference TRBV5-1 and TRBJ2-7): KAGVTQTPRYLIKTRGQQVTLSCSPISGHRSVSWYQQTPGQGLQFLFEYFSETQRNKGNFPGRFSGRQFSNSRSEMNVSTLELGDSALYLCASSLAGLESSYEQYFGPGTRLTVT.